The 21 T cell receptor beta chains presented below share a single source sample, sequenced in a study of STAT5B mutations in CD4+ large granular lymphocyte leukemia (dated by TCRdb to between 2021 and 2024). Library preparation employed the immunoSEQ multiplex PCR assay. The source is immuneACCESS, and TCRdb retained only in-frame sequences with V and J called. Part of the clones is not carried over; for the studies checked, unresolved V genes explain less than half of this, and the remainder is unexplained. The sample table lists 6,000 or so clones, 65% to 75% of them with a count of one. About 1.9% of the sample rests with the top ten. The sample taken for sequencing was PBMCs. These receptor sequences come from a woman in her 70s with CD4+ T-cell large granular lymphocyte leukemia.

V usage is TRBV6-6 and J usage is TRBJ1-1; D not resolved. In germline, CDR1 is MNHNY, CDR2 SVGAGI (reference sequence). CDR3 length: 14 residues. Trimming removed 2 bases at V and 1 base at J, with 8 bases between. The CDR3 DNA reads as TGTGCCAGCAGTTACACAGAGGGGAACACTGAAGCTTTCTTT. It codes for CASSYTEGNTEAFF.

This clone was seen only a few times. V is TRBV7-9 and J is TRBJ2-3; 7 positions match TRBD2. The CDR3 is 16 amino acids. Germline V gene data show CDR1 as SEHNR and CDR2 as FQNEAQ (reference sequence). V was clipped by 5 bases and J by 0 bases; unmatched bases: 8. The CDR3 loop is CASSPLRAGSTDTQYF. The CDR3 nucleotides are TGTGCCAGCAGCCCACTAAGAGCGGGGAGCACAGATACGCAGTATTTT.

This clone was found once. The J gene is TRBJ2-7, the V gene TRBV19, with D perhaps TRBD2 (5 bases). The CDR3 totals 14 residues. Germline lookup yields CDR1 LNHDA and CDR2 SQIVND (reference sequence). With 10 bases removed from V and 0 bases from J, the gap between germline ends came to 16 bases. CDR3 in DNA: TGTGCCACCCGCCCCCGGAGGAGCTCCTACGAGCAGTACTTC. This codes for CATRPRRSSYEQYF.

The CDR3 protein is CASSYSIMGQGEQYF. In nucleotides, the CDR3 is TGTGCCAGCAGTTACTCGATTATGGGACAGGGCGAGCAGTACTTC. The chain combines TRBV6-5 with TRBJ2-7, with 9 positions matching TRBD1. CDR3 size: 15 residues. Per the germline V gene, CDR1 is MNHEY and CDR2 is SVGAGI. The J segment lost 6 bases and the V segment lost 0 bases, leaving 6 bases of the junction unmatched.

The chain couples TRBV19 to TRBJ1-5; D unclear. The CDR3 is made up of 13 amino acids. Trimming removed 5 bases from V and 3 bases from J, with 8 bases in between. Germline V CDR1 and CDR2: LNHDA, SQIVND (reference sequence). Written as DNA, the CDR3 is TGTGCCAGTAGTGGGCAGATCAATCAGCCCCAGCATTTT. The encoded protein is CASSGQINQPQHF.

This clone has just a few counts. The chain couples TRBV27 to TRBJ2-1; TRBD2 matches 7 bases. The CDR3 runs 14 residues. Trimming at V came to 4 bases and at J to 10 bases, leaving 10 bases not matched to a gene. Germline V gene data show CDR1 as MNHEY and CDR2 as SMNVEV (reference sequence). DNA of the CDR3: TGTGCCAGCAGTTGGGAGGGCCGGGGTTCCGAGCAGTTCTTC. It codes for CASSWEGRGSEQFF.

The CDR3 DNA sequence: TGCGCCAGCAGCGCCCTGCGGGGGACAACGAACACCGGGGAGCTGTTTTTT. Encoded protein: CASSALRGTTNTGELFF. The chain couples TRBV5-1 to TRBJ2-2; maybe TRBD2 (7 bases). The CDR3 is made up of 17 amino acids. Germline CDR1 and CDR2: SGHRS and YFSETQ. The V gene lost 4 bases and the J gene lost 0 bases, with 16 bases spanning the gap.

A single count supports this clone. The chain joins TRBV7-8 to TRBJ2-2; 10 positions match TRBD2. Per the germline V gene, CDR1 is SGHVS and CDR2 is FQNEAQ. The V gene end was trimmed by 2 bases and the J gene end by 13 bases; junction bases not matched to a gene: 10. The CDR3 runs to 15 residues. The CDR3, as DNA: TGTGCCAGCAGCTTAATAACTAGCGGGGCGATGGCGCTGTTTTTT. Protein sequence: CASSLITSGAMALFF.

The chain recombines TRBV5-1 with TRBJ2-7; either TRBD1 or TRBD2 may fit D (6 bases each). Germline loops: CDR1 SGHRS, CDR2 YFSETQ. The CDR3 spans 16 residues. Trimming pared 0 bases from V and 6 bases from J, leaving 19 bases between. The CDR3 nucleotides are TGCGCCAGCAGCTTGGGAGGTACGGGCAGGGGAGGCGAGCAGTACTTC. Its translation: CASSLGGTGRGGEQYF.

Only a few counts were recorded for this clone. The rearrangement uses TRBV28 and TRBJ1-5; D call uncertain. The CDR3 loop spans 14 amino acids. The V end lost 7 bases, the J end lost 2 bases, and 12 bases lay between the germline ends. The V gene's germline CDR1 is MDHEN and CDR2 SYDVKM. In DNA form, the CDR3 reads TGTGCCAGCAACGGGAGGCCGGGCAATCAGCCCCAGCATTTT. It specifies CASNGRPGNQPQHF.

V is TRBV7-6 and J is TRBJ2-3; tentatively, D is TRBD1 (6 bases). CDR1 SGHVS and CDR2 FNYEAQ come from the germline V gene. This CDR3 region has 14 residues. The V and J ends lost 5 bases and 7 bases respectively, with 16 bases between them. CDR3 nucleotides: TGTGCCAGCAGCATGGGCAGGGGTGTAAATACGCAGTATTTT. Its protein product is CASSMGRGVNTQYF.

The V call is TRBV19, the J call TRBJ1-2; 7 nucleotides align to TRBD1. CDR1 is LNHDA and CDR2 is SQIVND in the germline V gene (reference sequence). The V and J ends lost 6 bases and 7 bases, in that order; junction bases with no gene match: 5. This CDR3 spans 12 amino acids. CDR3 in amino acids: CASREGAGGYTF. Written as DNA, the CDR3 is TGTGCCAGTAGGGAGGGGGCAGGTGGCTACACCTTC.

This clone came up a few times. The genes are TRBV9 and TRBJ1-6; possible D gene TRBD1, 5 bases. The V gene lost 0 bases and the J gene lost 9 bases, with 10 bases spanning the gap. Germline V gene lookup returns CDR1 SGDLS and CDR2 YYNGEE. The CDR3 has 14 residues. The CDR3 reads CASSVGHGASPLHF. Here the CDR3 DNA reads TGTGCCAGCAGCGTAGGACATGGGGCTTCACCCCTCCACTTT.

The chain has TRBV4-1 and TRBJ2-1; no firm D call. The CDR3 totals 16 residues. CDR1 is MGHRA and CDR2 is YSYEKL in the germline V gene. The germline V and J ends were trimmed by 1 base and 4 bases, with 14 bases remaining between them. The chain's CDR3 is CASSQVWAATYNEQFF. DNA for the CDR3: TGCGCCAGCAGCCAAGTCTGGGCAGCTACATACAATGAGCAGTTCTTC.

This sequence joins TRBV13 and TRBJ1-2, with D unresolved. Trimming pared 5 bases from V and 7 bases from J, leaving 11 bases between. The CDR3 covers 12 residues. The germline CDR1 and CDR2 sequences are PRHDT and FYEKMQ (reference sequence). The CDR3 bases are TGTGCCAGCAGCGCCGCAGGCCGTGGCTACACCTTC. Its protein product is CASSAAGRGYTF.

This clone was recorded once. This chain links TRBV29-1 with TRBJ1-5, with TRBD1 matching over 7 bases. CDR3 size: 14 residues. CDR1 and CDR2 from the germline V gene are SQVTM and ANQGSEA. The J segment lost 2 bases and the V segment lost 6 bases, leaving 7 bases of the junction unmatched. The CDR3 region is CSVSRGQGNQPQHF. Here the CDR3 DNA reads TGCAGCGTAAGCAGAGGACAGGGCAATCAGCCCCAGCATTTT.

The chain employs TRBV9 and TRBJ2-7, with 9 bases aligning to TRBD1. V trimming: 0 bases; J trimming: 5 bases; junction bases outside the gene matches: 9. There are 16 residues in the CDR3. CDR1 and CDR2 from the germline V gene are SGDLS and YYNGEE. CDR3 residues: CASSVGVGTGRNEQYF. The CDR3, as DNA: TGTGCCAGCAGCGTAGGAGTGGGGACAGGGAGGAACGAGCAGTACTTC.

The chain employs TRBV30 and TRBJ1-2; D ambiguous. Germline CDR1 reads GTSNPN; CDR2 reads SVGIG (reference sequence). V gave up 0 bases and J gave up 6 bases, with 14 bases separating them. The CDR3 extends over 14 amino acids. CDR3 residues: CAWSVLAAPHGYTF. The CDR3 DNA reads TGTGCCTGGAGTGTACTGGCGGCTCCCCATGGCTACACCTTC.

V usage is TRBV19 and J usage is TRBJ2-3; no firm D call. V was cut by 5 bases and J by 4 bases, with 7 bases left in between. CDR3 length equals 12 residues. The germline V gene has CDR1 LNHDA and CDR2 SQIVND (reference sequence). The CDR3 protein is CASSPPSDTQYF. For the CDR3, the DNA is TGTGCCAGTAGTCCCCCTTCAGATACGCAGTATTTT.

The genes are TRBV30 and TRBJ1-2; 7 positions agree with TRBD1. After removal of 2 bases from V and 8 bases from J, the junction contained 17 bases not matched to a gene. There are 16 residues in the CDR3. The germline V gene has CDR1 GTSNPN and CDR2 SVGIG (reference sequence). The chain's CDR3 is CAWSKGVQGKLGGYTF. CDR3 nucleotides: TGTGCCTGGAGTAAGGGGGTACAGGGGAAGCTAGGAGGCTACACCTTC.

The chain employs TRBV5-1 and TRBJ1-5; D might be TRBD1 (6 bases). V lost 5 bases, J lost 7 bases, and 13 bases lay in between. Looked up from germline, CDR1 is SGHRS and CDR2 is YFSETQ. The length of the CDR3 is 13 residues. The CDR3 sequence is CASRSGAGQPQHF. As DNA, the CDR3 is TGCGCCAGCAGATCAGGGGCCGGACAGCCCCAGCATTTT.